This T cell receptor beta chain was retrieved from a study of blood T cell repertoires in COVID-19. The wider study: Sites across the United States, Italy and Spain contributed samples from acute and convalescent COVID-19. Sources were T cells, B-cell-depleted T cells, or PBMCs; the material itself was cDNA or gDNA.

CDR1 is DFQATT, CDR2 SNEGSKA, per germline (reference sequence). The CDR3 sequence is 15 residues long. With 3 bases clipped from V and 5 bases from J, the junction kept 12 bases outside the gene matches. Source study methods: Estimation of nucleated cell counts relied on the amplification of reference gene primers. Method: immunoSEQ multiplex PCR; TCRdb's copy keeps in-frame clones and lacks some. From that table come the V and J calls and clone size; the DNA was used to work out D and trimming. The sample holds around 150,000 clones, roughly 86% seen once. Sequenced: peripheral blood. The rearrangement links TRBV20-1 to TRBJ2-5, with 7 nucleotides matching TRBD2. The sequence was obtained from a man between 18 and 29 years old with acute or convalescent COVID-19. The CDR3 DNA sequence: TGCAGTGCTAGTCGGGCCTCACTAGCGTTTGAGACCCAGTACTTC. Translation: CSASRASLAFETQYF.